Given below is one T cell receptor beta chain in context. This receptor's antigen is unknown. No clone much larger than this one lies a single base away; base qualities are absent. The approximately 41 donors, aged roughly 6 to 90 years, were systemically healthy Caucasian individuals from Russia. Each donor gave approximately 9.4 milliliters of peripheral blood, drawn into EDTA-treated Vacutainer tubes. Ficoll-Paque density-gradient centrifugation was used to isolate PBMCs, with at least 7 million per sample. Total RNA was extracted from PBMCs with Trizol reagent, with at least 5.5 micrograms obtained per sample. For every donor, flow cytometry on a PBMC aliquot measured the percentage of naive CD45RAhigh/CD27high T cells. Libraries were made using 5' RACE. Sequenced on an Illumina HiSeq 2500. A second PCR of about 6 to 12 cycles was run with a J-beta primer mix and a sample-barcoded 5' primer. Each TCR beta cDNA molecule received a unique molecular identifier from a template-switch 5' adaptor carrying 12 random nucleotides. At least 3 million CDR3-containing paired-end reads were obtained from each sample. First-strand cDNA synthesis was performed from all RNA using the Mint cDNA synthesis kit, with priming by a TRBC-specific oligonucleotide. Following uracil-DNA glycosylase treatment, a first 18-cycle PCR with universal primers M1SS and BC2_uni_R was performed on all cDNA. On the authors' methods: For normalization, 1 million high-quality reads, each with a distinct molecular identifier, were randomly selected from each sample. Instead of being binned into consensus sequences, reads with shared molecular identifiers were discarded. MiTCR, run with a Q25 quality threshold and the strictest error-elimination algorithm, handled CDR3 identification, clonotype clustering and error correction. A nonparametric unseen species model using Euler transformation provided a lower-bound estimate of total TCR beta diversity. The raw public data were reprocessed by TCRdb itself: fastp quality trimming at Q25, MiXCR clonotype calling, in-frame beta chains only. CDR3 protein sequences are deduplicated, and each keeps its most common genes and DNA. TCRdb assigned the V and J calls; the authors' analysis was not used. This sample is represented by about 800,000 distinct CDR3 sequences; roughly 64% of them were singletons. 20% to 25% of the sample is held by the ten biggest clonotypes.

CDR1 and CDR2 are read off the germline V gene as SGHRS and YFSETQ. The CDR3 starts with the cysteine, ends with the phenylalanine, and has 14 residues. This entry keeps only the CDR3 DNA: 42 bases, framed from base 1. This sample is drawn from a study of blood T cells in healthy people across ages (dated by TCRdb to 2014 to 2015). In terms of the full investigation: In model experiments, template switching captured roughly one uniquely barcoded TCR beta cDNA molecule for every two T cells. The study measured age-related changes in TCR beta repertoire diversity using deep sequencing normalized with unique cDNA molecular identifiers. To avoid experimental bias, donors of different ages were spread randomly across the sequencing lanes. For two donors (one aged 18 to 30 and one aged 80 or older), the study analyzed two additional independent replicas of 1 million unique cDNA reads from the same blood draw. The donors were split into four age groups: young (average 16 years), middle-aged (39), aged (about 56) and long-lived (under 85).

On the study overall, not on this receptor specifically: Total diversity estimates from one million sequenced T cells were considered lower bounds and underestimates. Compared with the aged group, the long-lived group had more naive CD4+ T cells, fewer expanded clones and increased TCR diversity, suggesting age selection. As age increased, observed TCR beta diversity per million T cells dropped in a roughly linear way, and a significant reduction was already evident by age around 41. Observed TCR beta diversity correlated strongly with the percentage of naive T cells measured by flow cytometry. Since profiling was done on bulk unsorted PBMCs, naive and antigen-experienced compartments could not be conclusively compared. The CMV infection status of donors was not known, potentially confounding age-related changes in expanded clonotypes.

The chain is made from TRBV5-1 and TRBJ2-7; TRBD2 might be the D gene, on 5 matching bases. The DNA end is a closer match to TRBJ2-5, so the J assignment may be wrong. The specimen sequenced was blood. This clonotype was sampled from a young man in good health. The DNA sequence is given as TGCGCCAGCAGCTCTCCAAGCGGAGAAGAGACCCAGTACTTC. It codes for CASSSPSGEETQYF.